The 2 T cell receptor beta chains below all came from one sample that was sequenced in a study of cytomegalovirus exposure and HLA in healthy donors. Using immunoSEQ multiplex PCR, the repertoire was profiled, and TCRdb retains in-frame clones only, with some absent. Among roughly 59,000 clones listed, more than 85% were seen once. Specimen: PBMCs. The receptors here all came from a woman between 18 and 29 years old in good health and CMV-seropositive.

V is TRBV2 and J is TRBJ2-3, with D uncertain. Trimming took off 6 bases at V and 2 bases at J, with 15 bases between the two ends. The CDR3 is 15 amino acids. From germline, CDR1 is SNHLY and CDR2 FYNNEI. The CDR3: CASRVRSLSTDTQYF. The CDR3, as DNA: TGTGCCAGCAGGGTGCGGAGTCTGTCCACAGATACGCAGTATTTT. Together with reference TRBV2 and TRBJ2-3, the CDR3 gives the full variable domain: EPEVTQTPSHQVTQMGQEVILRCVPISNHLYFYWYRQILGQKVEFLVSFYNNEISEKSEIFDDQFSVERPDGSNFTLKIRSTKLEDSAMYFCASRVRSLSTDTQYFGPGTRLTVL.

The J gene is TRBJ2-7, the V gene TRBV4-2; 10 nucleotides line up with TRBD2. Germline V gene sequence: CDR1 LGHNA, CDR2 YNFKEQ. The CDR3 covers 17 residues. The J segment lost 1 base and the V segment lost 0 bases, leaving 6 bases of the junction unmatched. CDR3 in DNA: TGTGCCAGCAGCCAAGATCTAGTAGCGGGGGGTTCCTACGAGCAGTACTTC. Translation gives CASSQDLVAGGSYEQYF.